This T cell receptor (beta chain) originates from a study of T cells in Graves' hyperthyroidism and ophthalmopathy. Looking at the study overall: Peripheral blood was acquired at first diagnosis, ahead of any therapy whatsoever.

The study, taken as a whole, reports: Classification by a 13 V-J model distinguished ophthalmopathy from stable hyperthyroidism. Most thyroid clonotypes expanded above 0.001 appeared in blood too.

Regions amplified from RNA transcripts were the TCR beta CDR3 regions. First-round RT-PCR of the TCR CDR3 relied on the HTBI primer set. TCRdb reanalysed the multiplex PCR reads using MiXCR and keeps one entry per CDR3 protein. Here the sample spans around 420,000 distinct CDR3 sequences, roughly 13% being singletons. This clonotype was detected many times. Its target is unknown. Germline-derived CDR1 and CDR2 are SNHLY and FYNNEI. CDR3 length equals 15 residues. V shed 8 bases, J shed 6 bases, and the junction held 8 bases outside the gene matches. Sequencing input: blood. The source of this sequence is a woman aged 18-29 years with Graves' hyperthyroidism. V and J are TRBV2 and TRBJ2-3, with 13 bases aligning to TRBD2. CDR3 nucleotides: TGTGCCAGCGGACTAGCGGGAGTCTTAGCGGATACGCAGTATTTT. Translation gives CASGLAGVLADTQYF.